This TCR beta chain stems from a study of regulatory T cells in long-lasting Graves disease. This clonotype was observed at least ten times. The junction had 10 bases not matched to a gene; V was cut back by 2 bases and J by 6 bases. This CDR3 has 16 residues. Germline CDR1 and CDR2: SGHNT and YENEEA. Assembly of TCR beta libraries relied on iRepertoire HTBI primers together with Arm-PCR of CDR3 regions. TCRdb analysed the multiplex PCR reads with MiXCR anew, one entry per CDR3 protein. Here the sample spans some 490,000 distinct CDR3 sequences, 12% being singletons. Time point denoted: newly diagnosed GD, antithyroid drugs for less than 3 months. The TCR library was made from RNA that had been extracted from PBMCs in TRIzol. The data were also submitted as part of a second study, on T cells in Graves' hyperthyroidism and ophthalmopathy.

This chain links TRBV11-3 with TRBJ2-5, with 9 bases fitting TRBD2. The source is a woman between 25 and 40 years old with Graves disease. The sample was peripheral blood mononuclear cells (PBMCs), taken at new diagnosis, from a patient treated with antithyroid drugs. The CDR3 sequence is CASSLSGGRALKTQYF. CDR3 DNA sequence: TGTGCCAGCAGCTTATCCGGCGGGAGGGCCCTGAAGACCCAGTACTTC.